This is a list of T cell receptor beta chains from one sample in a study of Tregs in tolerant kidney transplant recipients. Assay used: immunoSEQ multiplex PCR; TCRdb lists only in-frame clones, some missing. The data contain about 50,000 clones, approximately 90% of them seen just once; the ten biggest clones take up roughly 15%. The specimen comprised CD8+ T cells from blood (PBMCs), sampled 12 months after the transplant. The receptors were gathered from a human patient who received a combined kidney and bone marrow transplant. T cells may partly derive from the graft donor. Each CDR3 is given with its conserved first and last residue. D genes are given only for firm matches. Clone size appears in some rows only: once, few, many, or a class for an expanded clone.

>.|TRBV27|TRBJ2-5|once
CASSPEETQYF
TGTGCCAGCAGTCCGGAGGAGACCCAGTACTTC
>TRBD2|TRBV9|TRBJ2-1|.
CASSVATEIAGPYNEQFF
TGTGCCAGCAGCGTAGCTACGGAGATAGCGGGCCCCTATAATGAGCAGTTCTTC
>TRBD1|TRBV30|TRBJ2-7|.
CAWQPRQGARYEQYF
TGTGCCTGGCAACCAAGACAGGGGGCAAGGTACGAGCAGTACTTC
>TRBD2|TRBV7-6|TRBJ2-1|.
CASSPSVAGGPDEQFF
TGTGCCAGCAGCCCATCAGTTGCGGGGGGGCCTGATGAGCAGTTCTTC
>.|TRBV7-8|TRBJ2-7|.
CASSLSNYYEQYF
TGTGCCAGCAGCTTAAGTAACTACTACGAGCAGTACTTC
>.|TRBV6-4|TRBJ2-1|.
CASSGGDSNEQFF
TGTGCCAGCAGTGGCGGGGATTCAAATGAGCAGTTCTTC
>TRBD2|TRBV6-4|TRBJ2-1|.
CASSDSVGGGAYNEQFF
TGTGCCAGCAGTGACTCGGTTGGCGGGGGGGCTTACAATGAGCAGTTCTTC
>.|TRBV27|TRBJ2-7|.
CASSLFAQDEQYF
TGTGCCAGCAGTTTATTCGCGCAGGACGAGCAGTACTTC
>TRBD1|TRBV19|TRBJ2-7|once
CASSLGTGTYEQYF
TGTGCCAGTAGTCTCGGGACAGGGACCTACGAGCAGTACTTC
>TRBD2|TRBV5-6|TRBJ2-7|.
CASSNPGLAYEQYF
TGTGCCAGCAGCAACCCGGGACTAGCTTACGAGCAGTACTTC
>.|TRBV19|TRBJ1-5|once
CASSLTDYSNQPQHF
TGTGCCAGTAGTTTGACAGATTATAGCAATCAGCCCCAGCATTTT
>.|TRBV11-2|TRBJ2-2|.
CASSQPAVTVGELFF
TGTGCCAGCAGCCAACCGGCAGTTACAGTGGGGGAGCTGTTTTTT
>TRBD2|TRBV19|TRBJ2-7|.
CASSVGTSGPYEQYF
TGTGCCAGTAGCGTAGGGACTAGCGGCCCTTACGAGCAGTACTTC
>TRBD1|TRBV4-3|TRBJ2-7|.
CASSQEGQPAYEQYF
TGCGCCAGCAGCCAAGAGGGACAGCCCGCCTACGAGCAGTACTTC
>.|TRBV19|TRBJ1-2|.
CASSIGATGYTF
TGTGCCAGTAGTATCGGAGCCACTGGCTACACCTTC